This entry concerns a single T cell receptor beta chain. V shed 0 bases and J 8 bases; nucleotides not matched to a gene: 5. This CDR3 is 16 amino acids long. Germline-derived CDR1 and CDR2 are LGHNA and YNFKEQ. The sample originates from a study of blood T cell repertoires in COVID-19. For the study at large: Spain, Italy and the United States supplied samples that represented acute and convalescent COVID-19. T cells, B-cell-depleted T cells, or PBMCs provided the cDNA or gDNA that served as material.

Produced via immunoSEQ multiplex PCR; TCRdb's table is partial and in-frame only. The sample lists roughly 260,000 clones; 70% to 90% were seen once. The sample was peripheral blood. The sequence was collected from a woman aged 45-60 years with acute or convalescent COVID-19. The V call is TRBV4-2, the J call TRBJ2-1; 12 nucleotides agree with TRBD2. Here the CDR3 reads CASSQDTASGRDEQFF. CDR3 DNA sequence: TGTGCCAGCAGCCAAGATACGGCTAGCGGGAGGGATGAGCAGTTCTTC.